This TCR beta chain was identified in a study of T cells in Graves' hyperthyroidism and ophthalmopathy. About the study: Peripheral blood collection took place at initial diagnosis, before any treatment.

TCR beta CDR3 regions were amplified from RNA transcripts. The TCR CDR3 was amplified in a first-round RT-PCR using the HTBI primer set. TCRdb reprocessed the multiplex PCR reads with MiXCR, giving one entry per CDR3 protein. Here the sample spans fewer than 450,000 distinct CDR3 sequences, 17% being singletons. The CDR3 is 15 amino acids. V was shortened by 3 bases and J by 0 bases, with 12 bases between the two germline ends. From germline, CDR1 is LNHDA and CDR2 SQIVND (reference sequence). The table lists this clonotype with many counts. On the basis of clinical symptoms, serum thyroxine and TRAb, thyroid ultrasound and orbital computed tomography, diagnoses were made. Blood dates from first hyperthyroidism diagnosis, before any ophthalmopathy symptoms. PBMCs came from about 10 ml fresh peripheral blood.

Sequencing was carried out using blood. This chain uses TRBV19 with TRBJ2-7; maybe TRBD1 (6 bases). The sequence was obtained from a woman younger than 45 with Graves' hyperthyroidism that later progressed to Graves' ophthalmopathy. CDR3 sequence (DNA): TGTGCCAGTAGTATTGTCACAGGGAGCTCCTACGAGCAGTACTTC. It yields the protein CASSIVTGSSYEQYF.